Each of the 32 T cell receptor beta chains below was sequenced from the same sample in a study of CD8+CD57+ T cells in acquired aplastic anemia. Sequencing involved patients with CD8+CD57+ cell expansion previously shown by flow cytometry. The template for TCR beta VDJ and CDR3 sequence profiling was genomic DNA. Using its own MiXCR run on the reads, TCRdb lists one record per CDR3 protein. The sample contains about 200,000 distinct CDR3 sequences, about 62% of which appear only once. Sequenced material: sorted CD4+, CD8+, or CD8+CD57+ T cells (not recorded which) from PBMCs. Receptors were obtained from a human donor with aplastic anemia.

The J gene is TRBJ1-5, the V gene TRBV2, with D uncertain. Germline CDR1 and CDR2: SNHLY and FYNNEI. V gave up 4 bases and J gave up 6 bases, with 4 bases separating them. This CDR3 is built from 11 residues. The chain's CDR3 is CASSVGQPQHF. The CDR3 region has the DNA TGTGCCAGCAGTGTAGGTCAGCCCCAGCATTTT. Combining the CDR3 with reference TRBV2 and TRBJ1-5 gives the whole variable domain EPEVTQTPSHQVTQMGQEVILRCVPISNHLYFYWYRQILGQKVEFLVSFYNNEISEKSEIFDDQFSVERPDGSNFTLKIRSTKLEDSAMYFCASSVGQPQHFGDGTRLSIL.

The V and J genes are TRBV19 and TRBJ1-1, with a possible D match to TRBD1 (6 bases). V lost 4 bases, J lost 0 bases, and 9 bases lay in between. Germline-derived CDR1 and CDR2 are LNHDA and SQIVND (reference sequence). The CDR3 has 14 residues. The DNA for the CDR3 is TGTGCCAGTAGTACCGCAGGGGTGAACACTGAAGCTTTCTTT. It encodes CASSTAGVNTEAFF.

This clonotype was counted a single time. This sequence joins TRBV2 and TRBJ2-5, with 10 positions matching TRBD2. The CDR3 sequence is 13 residues long. Looked up from germline, CDR1 is SNHLY and CDR2 is FYNNEI. V trimming: 6 bases; J trimming: 7 bases; junction bases outside the gene matches: 5. In DNA, the CDR3 is TGTGCCAGCAGCGGGACTAGCGACGGGACCCAGTACTTC. It translates to CASSGTSDGTQYF.

As for this clonotype: Given the absence of the conserved phenylalanine or tryptophan at the CDR3 end, a read error is likely. No DNA is shown, since the ends of the CDR3 on it are uncertain; the CDR3 is the one TCRdb lists. The rearrangement links TRBV29-1 to TRBJ1-1. CDR1 is SQVTM and CDR2 is ANQGSEA in the germline V gene. The length of the CDR3 is 12 amino acids, counting both ends. CDR3 sequence reads: CSGKDLNTEASI.

The genes are TRBV5-1 and TRBJ2-1, with a weak D call TRBD1 (5 bases). CDR3 length: 15 amino acids. Trimming pared 4 bases from V and 0 bases from J, leaving 11 bases between. CDR1 SGHRS and CDR2 YFSETQ come from the germline V gene. The CDR3: CASSGNRCSYNEQFF. DNA for the CDR3: TGCGCCAGCAGCGGGAACAGGTGCTCCTACAATGAGCAGTTCTTC.

The V gene is TRBV12-3 or TRBV12-4, the J gene TRBJ2-1, with 8 bases matching TRBD1. The CDR3 is 15 residues long. The ends lost 6 bases at V and 5 bases at J; junction bases unmatched: 9. The CDR3 nucleotides are TGTGCCAGCAGCGAAGACAGGGGTCAGAACAATGAGCAGTTCTTC. It translates to CASSEDRGQNNEQFF.

For this clonotype: Germline and junction disagree at one end, which may indicate a read error. The V call is TRBV5-1, the J call TRBJ2-1; 11 positions match TRBD1. Germline V gives CDR1 SGHRS, CDR2 YFSETQ. The CDR3 totals 16 residues. CDR3 coding DNA: TGTGCCAGCAGCCCCCGCGGGGACAGGGGGGACAATGAGCAGTTCTTC. Translation gives CASSPRGDRGDNEQFF. Variable domain in full (rest from reference TRBV5-1 and TRBJ2-1): KAGVTQTPRYLIKTRGQQVTLSCSPISGHRSVSWYQQTPGQGLQFLFEYFSETQRNKGNFPGRFSGRQFSNSRSEMNVSTLELGDSALYLCASSPRGDRGDNEQFFGPGTRLTVL.

V and J are TRBV7-9 and TRBJ2-3; 11 bases match TRBD1. The CDR3 has 17 amino acids. Germline V gene lookup returns CDR1 SEHNR and CDR2 FQNEAQ (reference sequence). Trimming removed 7 bases from V and 0 bases from J; junction bases left unmatched: 9. The CDR3 is CASTLGQGVPSTDTQYF. The CDR3 region has the DNA TGTGCCAGCACTCTGGGACAGGGGGTCCCTAGCACAGATACGCAGTATTTT.

The sample holds a few counts of this clonotype. This chain uses TRBV20-1 with TRBJ2-7; 8 bases fit TRBD2. The J segment lost 9 bases and the V segment lost 2 bases, leaving 15 bases of the junction unmatched. The CDR3 extends over 15 amino acids. CDR1 and CDR2 from the germline V gene are DFQATT and SNEGSKA (reference sequence). CDR3 region: CSARPPSQAGAAQYF. The CDR3 nucleotides are TGCAGTGCTAGACCTCCCTCCCAAGCGGGAGCCGCGCAGTACTTC.

The V and J genes are TRBV20-1 and TRBJ1-1; D unresolved. Between the trimmed V and J ends, which lost 8 bases and 4 bases, there was a span of 20 bases. This CDR3 is built from 14 residues. From germline, CDR1 is DFQATT and CDR2 SNEGSKA (reference sequence). DNA for the CDR3: TGCAGTTCTATCGGGCCGACGGGTTCCACTGAAGCTTTCTTT. This sequence encodes CSSIGPTGSTEAFF.

V and J are TRBV20-1 and TRBJ2-1; 7 nucleotides line up with TRBD2. The germline gives CDR1 DFQATT, CDR2 SNEGSKA (reference sequence). This CDR3 contains 14 residues. Trimming at V came to 5 bases and at J to 8 bases, leaving 12 bases not matched to a gene. The CDR3 DNA sequence: TGCAGTGCTGGAAAAAGCGGGGCAATCGATGAGCAGTTCTTC. Its translation: CSAGKSGAIDEQFF.

This clonotype has a single count. The rearrangement joins TRBV10-3 to TRBJ2-3; unclear D gene. The V and J ends lost 1 base and 1 base respectively, with 12 bases between them. The CDR3 spans 16 residues. From germline, CDR1 is ENHRY and CDR2 SYGVKD. CDR3 DNA sequence: TGTGCCATCAGTGAGTACCTGTCTCAGGGCACAGATACGCAGTATTTT. Encoded protein: CAISEYLSQGTDTQYF.

The J gene is TRBJ1-4, the V gene TRBV19; D ambiguous. Germline loops: CDR1 LNHDA, CDR2 SQIVND (reference sequence). V dropped 6 bases and J dropped 7 bases, with 9 bases sitting between them. The CDR3 length is 12 residues. CDR3 residues: CASRERTEKLFF. CDR3 nucleotide sequence: TGTGCCAGTAGGGAGAGGACTGAAAAACTGTTTTTT.

This chain connects TRBV5-1 to TRBJ2-7; D gene ambiguous. The CDR3 has 13 residues. The V end lost 6 bases, the J end lost 0 bases, and 10 bases lay between the germline ends. CDR1 SGHRS and CDR2 YFSETQ come from the germline V gene. This CDR3 reads CASTHPSSYEQYF. CDR3 DNA: TGCGCCAGCACCCATCCATCCTCCTACGAGCAGTACTTC.

This clonotype was recorded a few times. V and J are TRBV11-2 and TRBJ2-5; D uncertain. Trimming stripped 0 bases from V and 2 bases from J, with 4 bases between. Looked up from germline, CDR1 is SGHAT and CDR2 is FQNNGV. There are 13 residues in the CDR3. The CDR3 bases are TGTGCCAGCAGCTTAGACTGGCAAGAGACCCAGTACTTC. This codes for CASSLDWQETQYF.

This clonotype came up many times. The chain employs TRBV25-1 and TRBJ1-2; D gene ambiguous. Per germline, CDR1 MGHDK and CDR2 SYGVNS. The germline V and J ends were trimmed by 4 bases and 0 bases, with 15 bases remaining between them. CDR3 length: 16 amino acids. The CDR3 DNA follows: TGTGCCAGCAGTGGCTGGGAGGTTTTAGCTAACTATGGCTACACCTTC. Encoded protein: CASSGWEVLANYGYTF.

The chain joins TRBV20-1 to TRBJ2-5, with D maybe TRBD2 (5 bases). The CDR3 loop spans 14 amino acids. CDR1 and CDR2 (germline): DFQATT, SNEGSKA (reference sequence). CDR3 loop: CSAGATGGFETQYF. In DNA, the CDR3 is TGCAGCGCAGGCGCCACTGGCGGGTTTGAGACCCAGTACTTC.

The V gene is TRBV12-3 or TRBV12-4, the J gene TRBJ2-7; D is undetermined. The V gene lost 5 bases and the J gene lost 5 bases, with 16 bases spanning the gap. The CDR3 loop spans 14 amino acids. CDR3 DNA: TGTGCCAGCAGTCAACCGGGTGCGGTCCACGAGCAGTACTTC. It yields the protein CASSQPGAVHEQYF.

In DNA, the CDR3 is TGCAGCTCCGGGACTACGATCTGGCAGTACTTC. This translates into CSSGTTIWQYF. The chain joins TRBV29-1 to TRBJ2-7; TRBD2 matches at 7 bases. CDR3 length: 11 residues. Germline V lookup: CDR1 SQVTM, CDR2 ANQGSEA. Trimming took 8 bases from V and 9 from J; bases not matched to a gene: 10.

The gene calls are TRBV7-9 and TRBJ2-1; unclear D gene. V was trimmed by 3 bases and J by 10 bases, leaving 7 bases between them. CDR1 and CDR2 (germline): SEHNR, FQNEAQ (reference sequence). This CDR3 spans 11 amino acids. The CDR3 nucleotides read TGTGCCAGCAGCTTCTCTTCCGAGCAGTTCTTC. Its protein is CASSFSSEQFF.

This chain joins TRBV10-3 and TRBJ2-3; 8 positions agree with TRBD1. Germline values: CDR1 ENHRY, CDR2 SYGVKD. J lost 0 bases, V lost 2 bases, and 10 bases had no gene match. This CDR3 has 18 amino acids. CDR3 residues: CAISERPLGDRSTDTQYF. Here the CDR3 DNA reads TGTGCCATCAGTGAGAGACCCCTAGGGGACAGGAGCACAGATACGCAGTATTTT.

The rearrangement joins TRBV10-3 to TRBJ2-5; D might be TRBD1 or TRBD2, each matching 6 bases. The germline V and J ends were trimmed by 2 bases and 2 bases, with 15 bases remaining between them. The CDR3 sequence is 16 residues long. Germline assignment: CDR1 ENHRY and CDR2 SYGVKD. As DNA, the CDR3 is TGTGCCATCAGTGAGAATAGGGCGGGACAACAAGAGACCCAGTACTTC. Encoded protein: CAISENRAGQQETQYF.

V is TRBV12-3 or TRBV12-4 and J is TRBJ2-7; D is unclear. The CDR3 is 12 amino acids. The V end lost 3 bases, the J end lost 2 bases, and 5 bases lay between the germline ends. DNA of the CDR3: TGTGCCAGCAGTTTGGGTACCTACGAGCAGTACTTC. This sequence encodes CASSLGTYEQYF.

The J gene is TRBJ2-1, the V gene TRBV9; 7 nucleotides align to TRBD2. The junction had 4 bases not matched to a gene; V was cut back by 2 bases and J by 2 bases. This CDR3 is built from 15 residues. Germline values: CDR1 SGDLS, CDR2 YYNGEE. The CDR3 DNA follows: TGTGCCAGCAGCGTGTCCAGCGGGGCCTACAATGAGCAGTTCTTC. Protein product: CASSVSSGAYNEQFF.

In its sample, this clonotype was seen once. The J gene is TRBJ2-5, the V gene TRBV9, with 7 bases fitting TRBD1. V shed 3 bases and J 5 bases; nucleotides not matched to a gene: 10. The CDR3 is 15 residues long. CDR1 and CDR2 from the germline V gene are SGDLS and YYNGEE. CDR3 DNA sequence: TGTGCCAGCAGCGCATCTCAGGGGGTTGGGGAGACCCAGTACTTC. Translated, it gives CASSASQGVGETQYF.

The chain combines TRBV6-1 with TRBJ1-2, with a tentative D call TRBD1 (5 bases). The CDR3 is made up of 16 amino acids. Looked up from germline, CDR1 is MNHNS and CDR2 is SASEGT. Between the trimmed V and J ends, which lost 0 bases and 3 bases, there was a span of 14 bases. CDR3 nucleotides: TGTGCCAGCAGTGAAGCGGGTGGGGGATCGCACTATGGCTACACCTTC. It translates to CASSEAGGGSHYGYTF.

This clonotype showed up just once. The rearrangement uses TRBV25-1 and TRBJ2-7; 7 bases align to TRBD2. The CDR3 consists of 17 residues. V was pared by 3 bases and J by 3 bases, with 14 bases of the junction left unmatched. CDR1 is MGHDK and CDR2 is SYGVNS in the germline V gene. The CDR3 coding sequence is TGTGCCAGCAGTGATGCGGGAGCCCTTCGGAGCGGCTACGAGCAGTACTTC. Its translation: CASSDAGALRSGYEQYF.

V and J are TRBV5-8 and TRBJ2-7; possible D gene TRBD1, 5 bases. Trimming cost V 6 bases and J 2 bases, with 12 bases left between them. This CDR3 is built from 13 residues. Germline V CDR1 and CDR2: SGHTS, YDEGEE. The DNA for the CDR3 is TGTGCCAGCAACGGGCAGGGCCCCTACGAGCAGTACTTC. Protein product: CASNGQGPYEQYF.

The sample holds many counts of this clonotype. V usage is TRBV6-5 and J usage is TRBJ1-1; D may be TRBD1 (6 bases). Germline CDR1 reads MNHEY; CDR2 reads SVGAGI. The CDR3 is made up of 15 amino acids. V lost 4 bases to trimming and J lost 4 bases, with 16 bases between them. The CDR3 DNA sequence: TGTGCCAGCAGTTTGCAACAGGGTGGAAGCACTGAAGCTTTCTTT. Protein: CASSLQQGGSTEAFF.

The V call is TRBV7-9, the J call TRBJ2-7; D not resolved. The CDR3 runs 13 residues. V was pared by 5 bases and J by 5 bases, with 13 bases between. Germline values: CDR1 SEHNR, CDR2 FQNEAQ (reference sequence). This CDR3 is CASSPPGEDEQYF. Written as DNA, the CDR3 is TGTGCCAGCAGCCCGCCGGGCGAGGACGAGCAGTACTTC. Full variable domain (remainder filled in from reference TRBV7-9 and TRBJ2-7): DTGVSQNPRHKITKRGQNVTFRCDPISEHNRLYWYRQTLGQGPEFLTYFQNEAQLEKSRLLSDRFSAERPKGSFSTLEIQRTEQGDSAMYLCASSPPGEDEQYFGPGTRLTVT.

This chain uses TRBV5-1 with TRBJ2-1; 7 bases map to TRBD1. Germline V lookup: CDR1 SGHRS, CDR2 YFSETQ. This CDR3 is 15 amino acids long. Trimming removed 4 bases from V and 5 bases from J; junction bases left unmatched: 9. The CDR3 sequence is CASSPVPGQHNEQFF. In DNA form, the CDR3 reads TGCGCCAGCAGCCCGGTCCCGGGACAGCACAATGAGCAGTTCTTC.

This chain links TRBV20-1 with TRBJ2-1; 7 positions agree with TRBD2. This CDR3 spans 13 amino acids. V lost 8 bases, J lost 0 bases, and 4 bases stayed unmatched. Germline V CDR1 and CDR2: DFQATT, SNEGSKA (reference sequence). CDR3 residues: CSLGGGSYNEQFF. The DNA of the CDR3 is TGCAGTCTGGGCGGGGGCTCCTACAATGAGCAGTTCTTC.